One and the same sample provided the 4 T cell receptor beta chains below, sequenced in a study of OX40 agonist ivuxolimab in advanced cancers. Sequenced by immunoSEQ multiplex PCR; TCRdb stores in-frame clones only, minus some. The repertoire holds some 60,000 clones, with approximately 91% as singletons. The material sequenced was CD4+ or CD8+ T cells sorted from blood, taken in a trial of the OX40 agonist ivuxolimab. Receptor source: an adult with an advanced solid tumor such as melanoma, head and neck, liver or kidney cancer.

The gene calls are TRBV12-1 and TRBJ2-5; the table's TRBD2 call for D was not verified on the DNA. TRBV12-1 is marked as a pseudogene. The CDR3 has 18 amino acids. The chain's CDR3 is CASSPSQRGAGERETQYF. The DNA of the CDR3 is TGTGCCAGCAGCCCCTCCCAACGGGGAGCGGGAGAGCGGGAGACCCAGTACTTC.

The rearrangement links TRBV7-9 to TRBJ2-3, with D uncertain. The CDR3 loop spans 13 amino acids. CDR1 and CDR2 (germline): SEHNR, FQNEAQ (reference sequence). The V end lost 4 bases, the J end lost 7 bases, and 12 bases lay between the germline ends. The CDR3 spells CASSSDSAYTQYF. CDR3 nucleotide sequence: TGTGCCAGCAGCTCCGATTCAGCCTATACGCAGTATTTT.

J is TRBJ2-2 and V is TRBV2; no clear D. V was pared by 3 bases and J by 6 bases, with 11 bases between. The germline V gene encodes CDR1 SNHLY and CDR2 FYNNEI. CDR3 length: 14 amino acids. DNA of the CDR3: TGTGCCAGCAGTGAGAGTCTAGTGGCCGGGGAGCTGTTTTTT. Encoded protein: CASSESLVAGELFF.

This chain connects TRBV4-2 to TRBJ2-7, with TRBD2 matching over 7 bases. Trimming cost V 0 bases and J 4 bases; bases outside gene matches: 18. This CDR3 is built from 19 residues. Germline CDR1 LGHNA, CDR2 YNFKEQ. CDR3 bases: TGTGCCAGCAGCCAAGATCACCGGTTCGTTCGCGGGAGAATATACGAGCAGTACTTC. Amino acid sequence: CASSQDHRFVRGRIYEQYF.